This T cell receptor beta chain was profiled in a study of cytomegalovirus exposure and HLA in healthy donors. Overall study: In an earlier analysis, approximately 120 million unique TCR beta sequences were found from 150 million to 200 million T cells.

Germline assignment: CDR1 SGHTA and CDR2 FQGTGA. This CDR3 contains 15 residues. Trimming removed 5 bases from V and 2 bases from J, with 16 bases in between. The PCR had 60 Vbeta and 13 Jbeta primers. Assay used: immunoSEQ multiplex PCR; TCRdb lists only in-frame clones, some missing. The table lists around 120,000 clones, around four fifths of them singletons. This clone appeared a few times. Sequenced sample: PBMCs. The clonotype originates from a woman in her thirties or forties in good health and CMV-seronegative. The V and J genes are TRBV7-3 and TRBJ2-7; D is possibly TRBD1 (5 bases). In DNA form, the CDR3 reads TGTGCCAGCAGCCCGGACATCGGCATACCCTACGAGCAGTACTTC. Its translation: CASSPDIGIPYEQYF.